Listed here are 20 T cell receptor beta chains from one sample, sequenced in a study of cytomegalovirus exposure and HLA in healthy donors. The PCR was carried out with 60 Vbeta primers and 13 Jbeta primers. Profiling relied on immunoSEQ multiplex PCR, and the TCRdb table lists in-frame clones only, not all of them. The sample has around 37,000 clones, just under 75% seen once; the top ten hold 6.3%. Sequenced sample: PBMCs. The receptors were gathered from a man under 40 in good health and CMV-seronegative.

The chain has TRBV19 and TRBJ2-3, with TRBD1 matching 9 bases. The J segment lost 2 bases and the V segment lost 4 bases, leaving 4 bases of the junction unmatched. The V gene's germline CDR1 is LNHDA and CDR2 SQIVND (reference sequence). The CDR3 totals 15 residues. CDR3 sequence reads: CASSTIQGATDTQYF. CDR3 nucleotides: TGTGCCAGTAGTACCATACAGGGGGCCACAGATACGCAGTATTTT.

The chain carries TRBV7-7 and TRBJ2-5; the match to TRBD1 covers 8 bases. Germline V gene sequence: CDR1 SSHAT, CDR2 FNYEAQ (reference sequence). V lost 1 base, J lost 3 bases, and 4 bases stayed unmatched. The CDR3 spans 15 residues. Written as DNA, the CDR3 is TGTGCCAGCAGCTTAGGACAGGGGTTTGAAGAGACCCAGTACTTC. As protein: CASSLGQGFEETQYF. The entire variable domain, with the rest obtained from reference TRBV7-7 and TRBJ2-5, is as follows: GAGVSQSPRYKVTKRGQDVTLRCDPISSHATLYWYQQALGQGPEFLTYFNYEAQPDKSGLPSDRFSAERPEGSISTLTIQRTEQRDSAMYRCASSLGQGFEETQYFGPGTRLLVL.

This CDR3 reads CASRRQGRETQYF. The CDR3 DNA sequence: TGTGCCAGCAGGAGACAGGGGAGAGAGACCCAGTACTTC. The V and J genes are TRBV28 and TRBJ2-5; 8 bases fit TRBD1. The CDR3 length is 13 residues. J was trimmed by 4 bases and V by 6 bases; bases with no gene match: 4. Germline CDR1 and CDR2: MDHEN and SYDVKM.

In DNA form, the CDR3 reads TGTGCCAGTAGTATATGGGGCCTAGCGGAGCATCTGGGGCTTTACAATGAGCAGTTCTTC. It codes for CASSIWGLAEHLGLYNEQFF. This chain connects TRBV19 to TRBJ2-1; 7 bases are shared with TRBD2. The junction had 20 bases not matched to a gene; V was cut back by 2 bases and J by 4 bases. CDR3 length equals 20 residues. In germline, CDR1 is LNHDA, CDR2 SQIVND (reference sequence).

Comments on this clone: An end of the junction differs from the germline gene, which may be a read error. V and J are TRBV28 and TRBJ1-2; 7 bases align to TRBD1. The CDR3 runs 13 residues. The germline V gene has CDR1 MDHEN and CDR2 SYDVKM. CDR3 DNA: TGTGCCAGCAGTAGACAGGGCAATTATGGCTACCCCTTC. Residues: CASSRQGNYGYPF.

This clone turned up a few times. The CDR3 nucleotides are TGTGCCAGCAGTTACTCCGGGGTGTCCGAGCAGTACTTC. Its translation: CASSYSGVSEQYF. V usage is TRBV6-5 and J usage is TRBJ2-7; tentatively, D is TRBD2 (5 bases). The CDR3 consists of 13 residues. CDR1 MNHEY and CDR2 SVGAGI come from the germline V gene. V gave up 0 bases and J gave up 6 bases, with 9 bases separating them.

V and J are TRBV2 and TRBJ2-5, with 7 bases fitting TRBD1. The CDR3 is 16 amino acids. CDR1 is SNHLY and CDR2 is FYNNEI in the germline V gene. J gave up 4 bases and V 7 bases, and 15 bases lay outside the gene matches. This CDR3 reads CASKPKPGQRAETQYF. CDR3 in DNA: TGTGCCAGCAAACCTAAACCGGGACAGAGGGCAGAGACCCAGTACTTC.

The table lists this clone with a count of one. V usage is TRBV5-1 and J usage is TRBJ2-5; D is possibly TRBD1 (5 bases). Trimming removed 4 bases at V and 2 bases at J, with 15 bases between. This CDR3 contains 15 residues. From germline, CDR1 is SGHRS and CDR2 YFSETQ. This CDR3 reads CASSRQTDSQETQYF. CDR3 coding DNA: TGCGCCAGCAGCAGGCAAACTGACAGTCAAGAGACCCAGTACTTC.

V gene TRBV5-8 combines with J gene TRBJ1-2; no firm D call. In germline, CDR1 is SGHTS, CDR2 YDEGEE. V was shortened by 4 bases and J by 1 base, with 14 bases between the two germline ends. The CDR3 totals 15 residues. DNA of the CDR3: TGTGCCAGCAGCCCCACGAGAAGTGTTAACTATGGCTACACCTTC. This gives the protein CASSPTRSVNYGYTF.

By share of the sample, this clone is medium-sized. This sequence joins TRBV6-6 and TRBJ1-5; 7 bases are a match to TRBD1. Germline lookup yields CDR1 MNHNY and CDR2 SVGAGI (reference sequence). This CDR3 has 15 residues. V was pared by 5 bases and J by 4 bases, with 8 bases of the junction left unmatched. The CDR3 region is CASSRLGTENQPQHF. CDR3 sequence (DNA): TGTGCCAGCAGTCGCCTGGGGACAGAAAATCAGCCCCAGCATTTT.

This chain links TRBV28 with TRBJ2-5, with 7 bases that match TRBD1. Germline-derived CDR1 and CDR2 are MDHEN and SYDVKM. V dropped 4 bases and J dropped 2; count of bases not matched to a gene: 4. The length of the CDR3 is 14 residues. The chain's CDR3 is CASSSIRGQETQYF. DNA for the CDR3: TGTGCCAGCAGTTCCATCAGGGGGCAAGAGACCCAGTACTTC.

The CDR3 DNA is TGTGCCAGTAAGTTTGCACTAGCGGCCTCCTACGAGCAGTACTTC. This codes for CASKFALAASYEQYF. This chain joins TRBV19 and TRBJ2-7; TRBD2 agrees at 8 bases. The CDR3 runs 15 residues. With 7 bases clipped from V and 0 bases from J, the junction kept 8 bases outside the gene matches. Germline V CDR1 and CDR2: LNHDA, SQIVND (reference sequence).

The table lists this clone with a few counts. The V call is TRBV28, the J call TRBJ2-3; D gene ambiguous. The V gene's germline CDR1 is MDHEN and CDR2 SYDVKM. This CDR3 has 15 residues. Trimming removed 1 base from V and 6 bases from J, with 14 bases in between. DNA for the CDR3: TGTGCCAGCAGTTTATCGAGCGCGGCCTGGGATACGCAGTATTTT. Translation gives CASSLSSAAWDTQYF.

The chain links TRBV6-1 to TRBJ1-1; TRBD1 agrees at 9 bases. This CDR3 is built from 14 residues. J lost 5 bases, V lost 5 bases, and 6 bases had no gene match. CDR1 and CDR2 (germline): MNHNS, SASEGT. The CDR3 bases are TGTGCCAGCAGTACCCACAGGGGGCGAACTGAAGCTTTCTTT. Amino acids: CASSTHRGRTEAFF.

There are a few counts of this clone. This chain links TRBV5-1 with TRBJ1-5; no clear D. Germline CDR1 SGHRS, CDR2 YFSETQ. V was clipped by 2 bases and J by 2 bases, with 11 bases between them. The CDR3 is made up of 15 amino acids. The CDR3 spells CASSLAGLGNQPQHF. Written as DNA, the CDR3 is TGCGCCAGCAGCTTAGCGGGTCTGGGCAATCAGCCCCAGCATTTT. The full variable domain, with the rest looked up from reference TRBV5-1 and TRBJ1-5, is KAGVTQTPRYLIKTRGQQVTLSCSPISGHRSVSWYQQTPGQGLQFLFEYFSETQRNKGNFPGRFSGRQFSNSRSEMNVSTLELGDSALYLCASSLAGLGNQPQHFGDGTRLSIL.

The chain is built from TRBV11-2 and TRBJ2-1; 9 bases are shared with TRBD2. This CDR3 contains 13 residues. Trimming cost V 5 bases and J 9 bases; bases outside gene matches: 5. Germline V gives CDR1 SGHAT, CDR2 FQNNGV. This CDR3 reads CASSRGLAREQFF. In DNA form, the CDR3 reads TGTGCCAGCAGCAGGGGACTAGCCCGTGAGCAGTTCTTC.

The chain recombines TRBV5-4 with TRBJ1-6, with 8 bases aligning to TRBD1. The V gene's germline CDR1 is SGHNT and CDR2 YYREEE (reference sequence). V lost 3 bases, J lost 4 bases, and 15 bases stayed unmatched. The CDR3 runs to 19 residues. This CDR3 reads CASSWGTGTGYGYNSPLHF. The CDR3 DNA reads TGTGCCAGCAGCTGGGGCACCGGGACAGGCTATGGGTATAATTCACCCCTCCACTTT.

The V call is TRBV28, the J call TRBJ1-2, with D perhaps TRBD1 (5 bases). Germline V gives CDR1 MDHEN, CDR2 SYDVKM. The CDR3 has 14 residues. Trimming stripped 10 bases from V and 4 bases from J, with 19 bases between. For the CDR3, the DNA is TGTGCCATCCAGGCCCCAAGGGGCCCCTATGGCTACACCTTC. It codes for CAIQAPRGPYGYTF.

The J gene is TRBJ1-2, the V gene TRBV7-2, with no clear D. The V gene's germline CDR1 is SGHTA and CDR2 FQGNSA. Trimming removed 5 bases at V and 1 base at J, with 14 bases between. This CDR3 comprises 15 residues. The CDR3 protein is CASSADNSYNYGYTF. The CDR3 DNA sequence: TGTGCCAGCAGCGCTGACAATTCCTATAACTATGGCTACACCTTC.

This clone was counted a few times. In DNA form, the CDR3 reads TGTGCCAGCATTCCGGACAGGGACAATCAGCCCCAGCATTTT. Translating it yields CASIPDRDNQPQHF. The chain has TRBV6-1 and TRBJ1-5; 8 bases are shared with TRBD1. The ends lost 7 bases at V and 3 bases at J; junction bases unmatched: 5. CDR1 is MNHNS and CDR2 is SASEGT in the germline V gene. The CDR3 is made up of 14 amino acids.